Listed below are T cell receptor beta chains from one sample, sequenced in a study of tumor and adjacent non-tumor tissue in lung cancer. TCRdb re-analysed the multiplex PCR reads in MiXCR, keeping a single row per CDR3 protein. Seen here are fewer than 120,000 distinct CDR3 sequences, around 82% observed once, and the top ten hold 22%. The specimen was lung tumor tissue. The receptors here all came from a man between 65 and 85 years old with non-small cell lung cancer. CDR3s include the opening cysteine and the closing phenylalanine or tryptophan. Fields, in order: J gene, V gene, D gene, clone size, CDR3 DNA, CDR3 protein. D genes are given only for firm matches. Some rows have no size entry. The others give once, few or many, or a class for an expanded clone.

j_gene: TRBJ2-1
v_gene: TRBV10-3
d_gene: .
abundance: .
CDR3nt: TGTGCCATTAGTGAGTCGGCGGGTGCAACCTACATTGAGCAGTTCTTC
CDR3aa: CAISESAGATYIEQFF

j_gene: TRBJ1-2
v_gene: TRBV4-3
d_gene: .
abundance: .
CDR3nt: TGCGCCTGCAGCCAAGATTCCGTGTGGCATCCGGGTGACTACAGCTTC
CDR3aa: CACSQDSVWHPGDYSF

j_gene: TRBJ2-7
v_gene: TRBV5-6
d_gene: TRBD2
abundance: once
CDR3nt: TGTGCCAGCAGCCCGACACTAGCGGGAGGCTCGTGTAACTACGAGCATTACTTC
CDR3aa: CASSPTLAGGSCNYEHYF

j_gene: TRBJ2-6
v_gene: TRBV5-5
d_gene: .
abundance: once
CDR3nt: TGTGCCAGCAGCTTGGCCGATAGATTCCCTGGGGCGAGCGTCCTGACTTTC
CDR3aa: CASSLADRFPGASVLTF

j_gene: TRBJ2-7
v_gene: TRBV7-8
d_gene: .
abundance: .
CDR3nt: TGTGCCGACAGCTCCCGTCGGCAGGGGGGCTCCTACGAGCAGTACTTC
CDR3aa: CADSSRRQGGSYEQYF

j_gene: TRBJ2-2
v_gene: TRBV11-2
d_gene: TRBD2
abundance: .
CDR3nt: TGTGCCAGCAGCATACACGGGAGGGTTGACGGGAAGCTGTTTTTT
CDR3aa: CASSIHGRVDGKLFF

j_gene: TRBJ2-7
v_gene: TRBV29-1
d_gene: .
abundance: once
CDR3nt: TGCAGCGTTGACGGGCTAGTGGGGCCCTTTTCCTACGAGCAGTACTTC
CDR3aa: CSVDGLVGPFSYEQYF

j_gene: TRBJ2-1
v_gene: TRBV6-1
d_gene: TRBD2
abundance: .
CDR3nt: TGTGCCAGCAGTGAATATGGACTAGCTGGCCACAAAGATCAGTTCTTC
CDR3aa: CASSEYGLAGHKDQFF

j_gene: TRBJ2-3
v_gene: TRBV6-1
d_gene: .
abundance: .
CDR3nt: TGTGACAGCAGTACCTCCCGGGGGAGCATAGATACGCATTATTTT
CDR3aa: CDSSTSRGSIDTHYF

j_gene: TRBJ2-1
v_gene: TRBV29-1
d_gene: .
abundance: .
CDR3nt: TGCAGCGTTGGCGAGGGTAAGAATGAGCAGTTCTTC
CDR3aa: CSVGEGKNEQFF

j_gene: TRBJ1-5
v_gene: TRBV12-3/TRBV12-4
d_gene: .
abundance: .
CDR3nt: TGTGCCAGCAGGCGGACAGAGGGACAGCCCCAGCATTTT
CDR3aa: CASRRTEGQPQHF

j_gene: TRBJ2-7
v_gene: TRBV10-3
d_gene: .
abundance: few
CDR3nt: TGTGCCATCGGTAGTGCGGGCCACGTGCAGTACTTC
CDR3aa: CAIGSAGHVQYF

j_gene: TRBJ2-2
v_gene: TRBV11-2
d_gene: .
abundance: .
CDR3nt: TGTGTCAGCTGCTTAGATCCGAACACCGGGGAGCTGTTTTTT
CDR3aa: CVSCLDPNTGELFF